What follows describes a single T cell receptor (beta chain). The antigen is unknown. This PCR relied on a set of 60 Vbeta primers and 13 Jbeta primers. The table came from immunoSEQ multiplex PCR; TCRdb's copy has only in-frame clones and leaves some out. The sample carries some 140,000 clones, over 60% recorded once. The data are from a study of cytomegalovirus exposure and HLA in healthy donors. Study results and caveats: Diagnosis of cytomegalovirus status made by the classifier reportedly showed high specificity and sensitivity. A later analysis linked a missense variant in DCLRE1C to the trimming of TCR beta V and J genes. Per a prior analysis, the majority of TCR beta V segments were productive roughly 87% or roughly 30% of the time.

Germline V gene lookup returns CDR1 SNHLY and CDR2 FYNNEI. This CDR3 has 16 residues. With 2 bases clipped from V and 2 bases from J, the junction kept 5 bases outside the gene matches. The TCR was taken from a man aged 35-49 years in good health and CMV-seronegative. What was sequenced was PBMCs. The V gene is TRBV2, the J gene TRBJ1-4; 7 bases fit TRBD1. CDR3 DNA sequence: TGTGCCAGCAGTGAAAGGGACAGCCCGACTAATGAAAAACTGTTTTTT. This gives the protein CASSERDSPTNEKLFF.